Reported below is one T cell receptor (beta chain). Its antigen remains unknown. Trimming took 6 bases from V and 4 from J, leaving 14 bases between them. Germline V CDR1 and CDR2: MGHRA, YSYEKL. CDR3 length equals 14 residues. Extracted RNA was reverse transcribed, and the resulting cDNA served as sequencing template. Assay: immunoSEQ multiplex PCR; the TCRdb copy retains only in-frame clones and omits some. The sample has over 100,000 clones; around 53% are singletons. This record belongs to a study of CD8+ T cells in alopecia areata. Study overall: Patients received oral tofacitinib, 5 to 10 mg twice daily, for moderate-to-severe alopecia areata. Study-wide findings and caveats: Although TCR sharing was seen in mice, sharing across patients was less clear, possibly for HLA-related reasons. A great number of expanded lesional clones endured in scalp and blood during tofacitinib.

Sample treatment: oral pan-JAK inhibitor, 5-10 mg twice daily. Researchers took lesional scalp punch biopsies and peripheral blood from people who were alopecia areata patients. Sequencing used CD4+ T cells sorted from blood, obtained at week 4, from a patient treated with tofacitinib. This chain joins TRBV4-1 and TRBJ2-3, with D unclear. This clonotype originated in a human donor with alopecia areata. The CDR3 spells CASSLLGPADTQYF. CDR3 DNA: TGCGCCAGCAGTCTTCTCGGACCGGCAGATACGCAGTATTTT.